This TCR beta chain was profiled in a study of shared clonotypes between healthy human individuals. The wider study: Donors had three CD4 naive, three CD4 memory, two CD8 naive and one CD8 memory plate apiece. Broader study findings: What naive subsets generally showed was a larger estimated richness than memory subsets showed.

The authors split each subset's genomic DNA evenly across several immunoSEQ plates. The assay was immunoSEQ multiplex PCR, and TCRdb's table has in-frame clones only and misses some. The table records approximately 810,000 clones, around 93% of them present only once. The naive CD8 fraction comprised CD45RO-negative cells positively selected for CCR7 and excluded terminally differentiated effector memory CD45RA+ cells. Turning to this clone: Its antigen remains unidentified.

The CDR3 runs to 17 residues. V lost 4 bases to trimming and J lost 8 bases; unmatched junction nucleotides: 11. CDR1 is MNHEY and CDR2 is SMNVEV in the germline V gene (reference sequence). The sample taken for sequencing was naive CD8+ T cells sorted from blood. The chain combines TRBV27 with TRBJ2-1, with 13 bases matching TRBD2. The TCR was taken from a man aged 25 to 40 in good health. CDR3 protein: CASSSGLAGVLLHEQFF. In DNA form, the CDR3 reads TGTGCCAGCAGTTCTGGACTAGCGGGAGTCTTGTTGCATGAGCAGTTCTTC.